The next 30 T cell receptor beta chains were all read from a single sample in a study of blood T cell repertoires in COVID-19. Here immunoSEQ multiplex PCR was the method, and the copy in TCRdb shows in-frame clones only, minus some. Of roughly 27,000 clones listed, 91% are singletons. The sample comprised peripheral blood. The receptors come from a human donor with active COVID-19. The donor label of this sample is uncertain.

V is TRBV4-3 and J is TRBJ2-2, with 8 nucleotides matching TRBD2. V shed 2 bases, J shed 15 bases, and the junction held 8 bases outside the gene matches. The CDR3 runs to 13 residues. Per germline, CDR1 LGHNA and CDR2 YSLEER. The CDR3 is CASSQISGKGVFF. The DNA for the CDR3 is TGCGCCAGCAGCCAAATTAGCGGGAAAGGGGTGTTTTTT.

CDR3 sequence (DNA): TGTGCCAGCAGTCCGTGGACAGGGGGCGACGAGCAGTACTTC. This encodes CASSPWTGGDEQYF. This chain joins TRBV27 and TRBJ2-7, with TRBD1 matching 11 bases. This CDR3 has 14 residues. Germline CDR1 and CDR2: MNHEY and SMNVEV (reference sequence). The V segment lost 5 bases and the J segment 5 bases; nucleotides outside the gene matches: 5.

The chain is built from TRBV6-5 and TRBJ2-3, with a tentative D call TRBD2 (5 bases). This CDR3 is 13 amino acids long. Germline loops: CDR1 MNHEY, CDR2 SVGAGI. V was shortened by 6 bases and J by 0 bases, with 7 bases between the two germline ends. The CDR3 nucleotides read TGTGCCAGCAGAAGCGGCAGCACAGATACGCAGTATTTT. Its protein product is CASRSGSTDTQYF.

This chain joins TRBV19 and TRBJ2-1, with 11 positions matching TRBD2. J was trimmed by 7 bases and V by 8 bases; bases with no gene match: 16. The CDR3 has 17 residues. Per germline, CDR1 LNHDA and CDR2 SQIVND (reference sequence). CDR3 region: CASSLAGVFGLTNEQFF. The CDR3 DNA sequence: TGTGCCAGTTCACTAGCGGGAGTATTCGGGCTTACTAATGAGCAGTTCTTC.

The V gene is TRBV27, the J gene TRBJ2-2; 7 bases are a match to TRBD1. The CDR3 contains 15 residues. Germline CDR1 and CDR2: MNHEY and SMNVEV (reference sequence). V was pared by 0 bases and J by 7 bases, with 5 bases of the junction left unmatched. CDR3 DNA: TGTGCCAGCAGTTTATCGAGGGGGCTGGGCGGGGAGCTGTTTTTT. Amino acids: CASSLSRGLGGELFF.

The V and J genes are TRBV5-1 and TRBJ2-2; D possibly corresponds to TRBD1 (5 bases). The V end was cut by 0 bases, the J end by 6 bases, with 15 bases between. The CDR3 contains 16 residues. Germline V gives CDR1 SGHRS, CDR2 YFSETQ. The CDR3 spells CASSLVGAGRPGELFF. The CDR3 DNA is TGCGCCAGCAGCTTGGTAGGGGCTGGTCGGCCCGGGGAGCTGTTTTTT.

This clone was recorded once. The chain joins TRBV19 to TRBJ1-2; 7 bases are a match to TRBD1. Germline-derived CDR1 and CDR2 are LNHDA and SQIVND (reference sequence). The ends lost 10 bases at V and 8 bases at J; junction bases unmatched: 13. There are 13 residues in the CDR3. The chain's CDR3 is CATSRGRSIGYTF. In DNA form, the CDR3 reads TGTGCCACCTCGAGGGGGCGCAGTATCGGCTACACCTTC.

The rearrangement uses TRBV6-5 and TRBJ2-7, with a tentative D call TRBD2 (6 bases). Germline values: CDR1 MNHEY, CDR2 SVGAGI. The CDR3 runs to 16 residues. Deletions cut 0 bases from V and 3 bases from J, with 15 bases between. The CDR3 here is CASSYSAGTPSYEQYF. For the CDR3, the DNA is TGTGCCAGCAGTTACTCCGCCGGGACTCCGAGCTACGAGCAGTACTTC.

The genes are TRBV6-6 and TRBJ1-2; D may be TRBD1 (5 bases). Germline V gives CDR1 MNHNY, CDR2 SVGAGI (reference sequence). V gave up 3 bases and J gave up 8 bases, with 16 bases separating them. There are 14 residues in the CDR3. The CDR3 DNA follows: TGTGCCAGCAGTTATTCCGGGGACGCGGGGGGCTACACCTTC. Translated, it gives CASSYSGDAGGYTF.

This sequence joins TRBV6-2 or TRBV6-3 and TRBJ1-6, with D perhaps TRBD1 (6 bases). The CDR3 is 16 residues long. Per the germline V gene, CDR1 is MNHEY and CDR2 is SVGEGT. V shed 7 bases and J shed 10 bases, with 23 bases lying between them. DNA of the CDR3: TGTGCCAGCAACCCCCGGGGACACAGTGAGAGGTCACCCCTCCACTTT. Translated, it gives CASNPRGHSERSPLHF.

Points on this clone: Sequence at one end of the junction differs from germline and may be a read error. The V call is TRBV30, the J call TRBJ1-1, with no clear D. CDR1 GTSNPN and CDR2 SVGIG come from the germline V gene (reference sequence). The CDR3 loop spans 8 amino acids. As DNA, the CDR3 is TGTGCCTGGAGCGCAAGCTTTTTC. Translation gives CAWSASFF.

This clone was picked up one time. This rearrangement joins TRBV27 to TRBJ1-2; D unclear. This CDR3 has 14 amino acids. CDR1 and CDR2 from the germline V gene are MNHEY and SMNVEV (reference sequence). V shed 3 bases and J shed 4 bases, with 12 bases lying between them. CDR3 in amino acids: CASSFYATGYGYTF. CDR3 coding DNA: TGTGCCAGCAGTTTTTACGCAACTGGCTATGGCTACACCTTC.

The chain recombines TRBV5-1 with TRBJ1-1, with D perhaps matching TRBD1 (6 bases). CDR3 length: 12 residues. V was trimmed by 0 bases and J by 10 bases, leaving 10 bases between them. The germline CDR1 and CDR2 sequences are SGHRS and YFSETQ. The CDR3 DNA reads TGCGCCAGCAGCTTGGGGGGGCGCGGAGCTTTCTTT. Protein sequence: CASSLGGRGAFF.

This sequence joins TRBV12-3 or TRBV12-4 and TRBJ2-3; 12 bases are a match to TRBD2. CDR3 size: 13 residues. Trimming at V came to 10 bases and at J to 7 bases, leaving 6 bases not matched to a gene. CDR3 sequence: CATLAGGPNTQYF. Written as DNA, the CDR3 is TGTGCCACCCTAGCGGGAGGGCCAAATACGCAGTATTTT.

As DNA, the CDR3 is TGTGCCACCTCCACGGAGGTTCACACTGAAGCTTTCTTT. This codes for CATSTEVHTEAFF. The chain joins TRBV6-6 to TRBJ1-1, with D hard to call. CDR1 and CDR2 from the germline V gene are MNHNY and SVGAGI (reference sequence). Trimming removed 10 bases from V and 3 bases from J, with 15 bases in between. This CDR3 contains 13 residues.

V and J are TRBV28 and TRBJ2-7; D is perhaps TRBD2 (6 bases). Looked up from germline, CDR1 is MDHEN and CDR2 is SYDVKM. The ends were cut back, 6 bases at V and 2 bases at J, with 14 bases in the middle. CDR3 length: 14 amino acids. This chain's CDR3 is CASRGGVSPYEQYF. CDR3 coding DNA: TGTGCCAGCAGGGGGGGAGTAAGTCCCTACGAGCAGTACTTC.

This chain links TRBV6-5 with TRBJ1-4; the match to TRBD1 covers 8 bases. With V trimmed by 5 bases and J by 8 bases, 10 bases remained unmatched. Germline values: CDR1 MNHEY, CDR2 SVGAGI. This CDR3 contains 15 residues. The CDR3: CASSQRTGRVEKLFF. As DNA, the CDR3 is TGTGCCAGCAGTCAACGGACAGGGAGGGTCGAAAAACTGTTTTTT.

V is TRBV2 and J is TRBJ1-2; a possible D gene is TRBD1 (6 bases). Germline CDR1 reads SNHLY; CDR2 reads FYNNEI. V lost 3 bases and J lost 8, with 19 bases in between. The CDR3 is 15 residues long. CDR3 sequence (DNA): TGTGCCAGCAGTGACCAAACAGGGCCCGACGGAGGCTACACCTTC. Its translation: CASSDQTGPDGGYTF.

The chain employs TRBV12-5 and TRBJ2-2, with D maybe TRBD2 (6 bases). Between the trimmed V and J ends, which lost 5 bases and 5 bases, there was a span of 15 bases. Germline values: CDR1 LGHNT, CDR2 FRNRAP. The CDR3 covers 15 residues. The CDR3 sequence is CASGLKGTGTGELFF. The DNA of the CDR3 is TGTGCTAGTGGTCTCAAAGGGACTGGGACCGGGGAGCTGTTTTTT.

The chain uses TRBV4-3 and TRBJ2-5; 8 bases line up with TRBD1. Germline loops: CDR1 LGHNA, CDR2 YSLEER. After removal of 1 base from V and 0 bases from J, the junction contained 7 bases not matched to a gene. The CDR3 runs to 17 residues. The CDR3 spells CASSQGLGQVYQETQYF. In DNA form, the CDR3 reads TGCGCCAGCAGCCAAGGGCTGGGACAGGTGTACCAAGAGACCCAGTACTTC.

The chain combines TRBV3-1 (or the pseudogene TRBV3-2) with TRBJ2-1, with 8 bases that match TRBD1. CDR1 is LGHDT, CDR2 YNNKEL, per germline (reference sequence). V shed 0 bases, J shed 5 bases, and the junction held 6 bases outside the gene matches. The CDR3 length is 16 residues. DNA of the CDR3: TGTGCCAGCAGCCAAGATGGACAGGGAGGCCACAATGAGCAGTTCTTC. Translation gives CASSQDGQGGHNEQFF.

V gene TRBV2 combines with J gene TRBJ1-1, with TRBD1 matching over 7 bases. Per germline, CDR1 SNHLY and CDR2 FYNNEI. The CDR3 is 14 residues long. V lost 6 bases, J lost 0 bases, and 4 bases stayed unmatched. The CDR3 loop reads CASRGTAMNTEAFF. For the CDR3, the DNA is TGTGCCAGCAGGGGGACAGCCATGAACACTGAAGCTTTCTTT.

CDR3 bases: TGTGCCAGCAGTTACGAGGGCTACGAGCAGTACTTC. The encoded protein is CASSYEGYEQYF. This chain uses TRBV6-6 with TRBJ2-7; TRBD2 might be the D (5 bases). Trimming pared 2 bases from V and 3 bases from J, leaving 5 bases between. Germline CDR1 and CDR2: MNHNY and SVGAGI (reference sequence). CDR3 size: 12 residues.

V is TRBV27 and J is TRBJ2-1; D is ambiguous. V dropped 5 bases and J dropped 0 bases, with 11 bases sitting between them. This CDR3 region has 15 residues. CDR1 is MNHEY, CDR2 SMNVEV, per germline (reference sequence). The CDR3 nucleotides read TGTGCCAGCAGTAAAGGTCGGGTCTCCTACAATGAGCAGTTCTTC. It codes for CASSKGRVSYNEQFF.

This clone has only one observation. The V gene is TRBV6-2 or TRBV6-3, the J gene TRBJ2-4; tentative D call: TRBD2 (5 bases). Between the trimmed V and J ends, which lost 4 bases and 5 bases, there was a span of 18 bases. This CDR3 has 16 residues. From germline, CDR1 is MNHEY and CDR2 SVGEGT. CDR3 sequence (DNA): TGTGCCAGCAGTTCCTACTTTGGAGGTGCCCAAAACATTCAGTACTTC. Its protein is CASSSYFGGAQNIQYF.

The genes are TRBV7-9 and TRBJ2-5, with a tentative D call TRBD1 (6 bases). V lost 5 bases and J lost 2, with 15 bases in between. Germline loops: CDR1 SEHNR, CDR2 FQNEAQ (reference sequence). The CDR3 length is 15 residues. CDR3 DNA: TGTGCCAGCAGCCACCTAGGACAGAGACAAGAGACCCAGTACTTC. The encoded protein is CASSHLGQRQETQYF.

This chain uses TRBV27 with TRBJ2-7; TRBD2 aligns across 9 bases. The trim removed 5 bases at V and 4 bases at J, leaving 6 bases unmatched. The V gene's germline CDR1 is MNHEY and CDR2 SMNVEV (reference sequence). The CDR3 is 14 residues long. CDR3 in DNA: TGTGCCAGCAGTAAAGCGGGAGGTGGTTACGAGCAGTACTTC. This encodes CASSKAGGGYEQYF.

The gene calls are TRBV14 and TRBJ1-2, with D maybe TRBD1 (5 bases). Deletions cut 0 bases from V and 5 bases from J, with 7 bases between. Germline CDR1 is SGHDN and CDR2 is FVKESK. The CDR3 extends over 13 amino acids. CDR3 bases: TGTGCCAGCAGCCAAGACAGACAGTATGGCTACACCTTC. Protein product: CASSQDRQYGYTF.

The J gene is TRBJ2-5, the V gene TRBV9; 9 nucleotides match TRBD2. The CDR3 sequence is 15 residues long. V trimming: 0 bases; J trimming: 5 bases; junction bases outside the gene matches: 5. Germline CDR1 SGDLS, CDR2 YYNGEE. The CDR3 DNA is TGTGCCAGCAGCGTAGTGGCTAGCGGGGTCGAGACCCAGTACTTC. This sequence encodes CASSVVASGVETQYF.

The chain combines TRBV11-3 with TRBJ2-7, with D possibly TRBD2 on 6 matching bases. CDR1 is SGHNT and CDR2 is YENEEA in the germline V gene. The CDR3 has 14 residues. Trimming stripped 4 bases from V and 3 bases from J, with 13 bases between. The CDR3 loop is CASSWRGTIYEQYF. The CDR3 region has the DNA TGTGCCAGCAGCTGGCGGGGAACTATCTACGAGCAGTACTTC.